These 9 T cell receptor beta chains came from one sample sequenced in a study of blood T cell repertoires in COVID-19. Here immunoSEQ multiplex PCR was the method, and the copy in TCRdb shows in-frame clones only, minus some. The table includes 150,000 to 200,000 clones, about 88% detected once. The sequenced sample consisted of peripheral blood. The receptor source for this set is a woman at least 80 years old in a cohort sampled during active or convalescent COVID-19.

The genes are TRBV3-1 (or the pseudogene TRBV3-2) and TRBJ1-4, with D perhaps matching TRBD1 (6 bases). V was pared by 5 bases and J by 8 bases, with 18 bases between. This CDR3 region has 15 residues. CDR1 and CDR2 (germline): LGHDT, YNNKEL (reference sequence). CDR3 region: CASSSQAARGEKLFF. CDR3 DNA: TGTGCCAGCAGCTCACAGGCCGCGAGGGGGGAAAAACTGTTTTTT.

The chain has TRBV6-6 and TRBJ1-1, with TRBD1 matching 9 bases. Trimming at V came to 6 bases and at J to 0 bases, leaving 2 bases not matched to a gene. The CDR3 is 14 amino acids. Germline CDR1 reads MNHNY; CDR2 reads SVGAGI (reference sequence). CDR3 nucleotides: TGTGCCAGCAGGAGACAGGGGGTGAACACTGAAGCTTTCTTT. Translated: CASRRQGVNTEAFF.

V usage is TRBV7-9 and J usage is TRBJ1-1; 7 positions match TRBD1. From germline, CDR1 is SEHNR and CDR2 FQNEAQ (reference sequence). The CDR3 is 14 residues long. The trim removed 5 bases at V and 1 base at J, leaving 4 bases unmatched. DNA of the CDR3: TGTGCCAGCAGCCTGACAGGGAAGAACACTGAAGCTTTCTTT. The encoded protein is CASSLTGKNTEAFF.

The V gene is TRBV6-6, the J gene TRBJ2-1; tentatively, D is TRBD2 (6 bases). The CDR3 spans 14 residues. From germline, CDR1 is MNHNY and CDR2 SVGAGI (reference sequence). V lost 2 bases and J 5 bases, leaving 10 bases between the germline ends. The CDR3 protein is CASSYGGSDNEQFF. CDR3 in DNA: TGTGCCAGCAGTTACGGAGGGTCAGACAATGAGCAGTTCTTC.

This chain connects TRBV30 to TRBJ1-3; maybe TRBD1 (5 bases). Trimming left V 0 bases short and J 0 bases short, with 6 bases between. Per the germline V gene, CDR1 is GTSNPN and CDR2 is SVGIG (reference sequence). CDR3 length: 14 residues. The chain's CDR3 is CAWSVRGSGNTIYF. The CDR3 coding sequence is TGTGCCTGGAGTGTAAGGGGCTCTGGAAACACCATATATTTT. Drawing the rest from reference TRBV30 and TRBJ1-3, the complete variable domain is SQTIHQWPATLVQPVGSPLSLECTVEGTSNPNLYWYRQAAGRGLQLLFYSVGIGQISSEVPQNLSASRPQDRQFILSSKKLLLSDSGFYLCAWSVRGSGNTIYFGEGSWLTVV.

For the CDR3, the DNA is TGTGCCAGCAGTTACAACAGGGGGCTTGGGGCCAACGTCCTGACTTTC. Amino acid sequence: CASSYNRGLGANVLTF. The V call is TRBV6-2 or TRBV6-3, the J call TRBJ2-6; 9 nucleotides align to TRBD1. This CDR3 is built from 16 residues. With 2 bases clipped from V and 3 bases from J, the junction kept 2 bases outside the gene matches. Per the germline V gene, CDR1 is MNHEY and CDR2 is SVGEGT.

This clone was counted only a few times. The chain couples TRBV5-6 to TRBJ2-2; perhaps TRBD2 as D (6 bases). This CDR3 comprises 16 residues. The germline gives CDR1 SGHDT, CDR2 YYEEEE. Deletions cut 4 bases from V and 5 bases from J, with 18 bases between. CDR3 in amino acids: CASSPEAPGVTGELFF. As DNA, the CDR3 is TGTGCCAGCAGCCCGGAGGCTCCGGGGGTTACCGGGGAGCTGTTTTTT.

This rearrangement joins TRBV5-4 to TRBJ2-7, with 8 positions matching TRBD1. CDR1 is SGHNT, CDR2 YYREEE, per germline (reference sequence). V trimming: 1 base; J trimming: 6 bases; junction bases outside the gene matches: 6. This CDR3 comprises 14 residues. Here the CDR3 reads CASSLRDRGTEQYF. The CDR3 DNA reads as TGTGCCAGCAGCTTGCGAGACAGGGGCACCGAGCAGTACTTC. Complete variable domain (other parts from reference TRBV5-4 and TRBJ2-7): ETGVTQSPTHLIKTRGQQVTLRCSSQSGHNTVSWYQQALGQGPQFIFQYYREEENGRGNFPPRFSGLQFPNYSSELNVNALELDDSALYLCASSLRDRGTEQYFGPGTRLTVT.

This clone was detected once. V and J are TRBV11-2 and TRBJ2-5; possible D gene TRBD1, 5 bases. CDR3 size: 15 residues. V lost 5 bases and J 2 bases, leaving 15 bases between the germline ends. Germline V gene data show CDR1 as SGHAT and CDR2 as FQNNGV. The CDR3 DNA is TGTGCCAGCAGCGTCTGGGGCTCGCAGCAAGAGACCCAGTACTTC. It codes for CASSVWGSQQETQYF.